Listed below are T cell receptor beta chains from one sample, sequenced in a study of cytomegalovirus exposure and HLA in healthy donors. TCRdb's copy holds only in-frame clones and misses some; the assay was immunoSEQ multiplex PCR. The sample has approximately 120,000 clones, 60% to 80% seen once. The sequenced material came from PBMCs. All receptors come from a man aged 30 to 45 in good health and CMV-seronegative. Both conserved end residues are part of each CDR3. A D gene is named only where the DNA matches it firmly. Expanded clones get a size class; other rows say once, few or many, or leave the size out.

D gene	V gene	J gene	clone size	CDR3 protein	CDR3 DNA
.	TRBV28	TRBJ1-1	.	CASSVATEAFF	TGTGCCAGCAGCGTAGCCACTGAAGCTTTCTTT
TRBD2	TRBV7-2	TRBJ2-7	.	CASSFTSGDVYEQYF	TGTGCCAGCAGCTTTACTAGCGGGGATGTCTACGAGCAGTACTTC
TRBD2	TRBV4-3	TRBJ2-4	.	CASSQETSGGAGDIQYF	TGCGCCAGCAGCCAAGAGACTAGCGGGGGGGCCGGGGACATTCAGTACTTC
.	TRBV4-2	TRBJ2-7	few	CASSPSPGGEVSYEQYF	TGTGCCAGCAGCCCCTCCCCTGGCGGCGAAGTCTCCTACGAGCAGTACTTC
.	TRBV7-8	TRBJ2-2	.	CASSLFLTGELFF	TGTGCCAGCAGCTTGTTTCTCACCGGGGAGCTGTTTTTT
.	TRBV6-4	TRBJ2-1	.	CASSVEGSYNEQFF	TGTGCCAGCAGTGTGGAGGGCTCCTACAATGAGCAGTTCTTC
TRBD2	TRBV5-4	TRBJ2-1	.	CASSSTSGGAGEQFF	TGTGCCAGCAGCTCGACTAGCGGGGGGGCCGGGGAGCAGTTCTTC
TRBD1	TRBV6-4	TRBJ2-2	.	CASSDTDRANTGELFF	TGTGCCAGCAGTGACACGGACAGGGCGAACACCGGGGAGCTGTTTTTT
TRBD2	TRBV2	TRBJ2-5	.	CASSASGGAGETQYF	TGTGCCAGCAGCGCTAGCGGGGGGGCTGGGGAGACCCAGTACTTC
TRBD1	TRBV27	TRBJ2-1	.	CASSLSPDREIYNEQFF	TGTGCCAGCAGTTTATCACCCGACAGGGAAATATACAATGAGCAGTTCTTC
.	TRBV2	TRBJ2-7	once	CASSERTANSYEQYF	TGTGCCAGCAGTGAGCGGACAGCAAACTCCTACGAGCAGTACTTC
.	TRBV28	TRBJ2-3	.	CASSPHMGSSTDTQYF	TGTGCCAGCAGCCCCCACATGGGCTCTAGCACAGATACGCAGTATTTT
.	TRBV27	TRBJ2-2	.	CASSLYPTTANTGELFF	TGTGCCAGCAGTTTATATCCCACTACCGCGAACACCGGGGAGCTGTTTTTT
.	TRBV6-1	TRBJ2-4	few	CASSEGGFGTNIQYF	TGTGCCAGCAGTGAGGGGGGTTTCGGGACGAACATTCAGTACTTC
TRBD1	TRBV11-2	TRBJ1-1	.	CASSPIQGKAFF	TGTGCCAGCAGCCCCATACAGGGGAAAGCTTTCTTT
TRBD1	TRBV4-2	TRBJ1-2	.	CASSRNRGLANYGYTF	TGTGCCAGCAGCCGAAACAGGGGACTCGCTAACTATGGCTACACCTTC
TRBD1	TRBV10-1	TRBJ1-3	.	CASIETGRNTIYF	TGCGCCAGCATCGAGACAGGGAGAAACACCATATATTTT